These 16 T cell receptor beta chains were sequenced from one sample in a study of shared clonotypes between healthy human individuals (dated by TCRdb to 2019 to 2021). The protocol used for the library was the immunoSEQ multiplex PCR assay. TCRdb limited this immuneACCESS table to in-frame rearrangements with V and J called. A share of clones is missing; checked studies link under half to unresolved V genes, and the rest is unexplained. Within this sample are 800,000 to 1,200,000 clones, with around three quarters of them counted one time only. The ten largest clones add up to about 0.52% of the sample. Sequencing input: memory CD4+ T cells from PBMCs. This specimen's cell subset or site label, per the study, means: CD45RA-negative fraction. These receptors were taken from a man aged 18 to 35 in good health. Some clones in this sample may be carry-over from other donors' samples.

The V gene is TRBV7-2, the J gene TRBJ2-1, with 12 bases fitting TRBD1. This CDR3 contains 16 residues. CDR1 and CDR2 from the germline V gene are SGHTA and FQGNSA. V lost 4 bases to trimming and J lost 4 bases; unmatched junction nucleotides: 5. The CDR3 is CASSSGDRGRYNEQFF. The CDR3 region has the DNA TGTGCCAGCAGCTCTGGGGACAGGGGGCGGTACAATGAGCAGTTCTTC.

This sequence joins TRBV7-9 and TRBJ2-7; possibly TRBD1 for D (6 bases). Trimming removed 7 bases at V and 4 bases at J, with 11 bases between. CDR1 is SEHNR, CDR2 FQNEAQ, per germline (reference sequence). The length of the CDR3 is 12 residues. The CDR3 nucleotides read TGTGCCAGCACGGGACAAACTTACGAGCAGTACTTC. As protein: CASTGQTYEQYF.

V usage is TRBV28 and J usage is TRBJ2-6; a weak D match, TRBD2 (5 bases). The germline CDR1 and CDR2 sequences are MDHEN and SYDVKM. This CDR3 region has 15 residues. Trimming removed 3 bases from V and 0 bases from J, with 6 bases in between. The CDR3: CASSFGLSGANVLTF. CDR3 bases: TGTGCCAGCAGTTTTGGACTCTCTGGGGCCAACGTCCTGACTTTC.

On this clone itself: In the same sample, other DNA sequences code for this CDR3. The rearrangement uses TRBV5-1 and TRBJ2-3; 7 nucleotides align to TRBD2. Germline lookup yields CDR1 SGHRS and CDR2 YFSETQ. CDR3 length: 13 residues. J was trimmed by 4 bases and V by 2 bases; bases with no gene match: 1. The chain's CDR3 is CASSLAGSDTQYF. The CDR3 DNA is TGCGCCAGCAGCTTAGCGGGGTCAGATACGCAGTATTTT.

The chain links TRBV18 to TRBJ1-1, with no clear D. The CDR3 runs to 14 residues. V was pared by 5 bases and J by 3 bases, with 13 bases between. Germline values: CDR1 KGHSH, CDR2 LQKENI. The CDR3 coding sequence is TGTGCCAGCTCATTCCGACCCGGGGACACTGAAGCTTTCTTT. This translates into CASSFRPGDTEAFF.

The CDR3 spells CASSLGRQNSEQYF. In DNA, the CDR3 is TGCGCCAGCAGCTTGGGGAGACAAAACTCCGAGCAGTACTTC. The chain carries TRBV5-1 and TRBJ2-7; D not certain. Germline V gene data show CDR1 as SGHRS and CDR2 as YFSETQ. With 0 bases removed from V and 6 bases from J, the gap between germline ends came to 13 bases. The CDR3 consists of 14 residues.

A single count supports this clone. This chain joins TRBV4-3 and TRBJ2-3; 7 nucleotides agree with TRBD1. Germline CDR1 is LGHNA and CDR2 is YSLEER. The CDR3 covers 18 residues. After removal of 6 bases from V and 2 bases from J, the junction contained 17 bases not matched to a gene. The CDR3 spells CASRDRDSPEHLTDTQYF. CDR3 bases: TGCGCCAGCAGGGATAGGGACAGCCCGGAGCACCTCACAGATACGCAGTATTTT.

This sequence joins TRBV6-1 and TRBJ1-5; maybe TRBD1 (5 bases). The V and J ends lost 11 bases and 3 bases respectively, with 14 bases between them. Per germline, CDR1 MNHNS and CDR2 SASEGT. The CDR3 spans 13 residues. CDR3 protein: CAGCRDLNQPQHF. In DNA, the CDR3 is TGTGCCGGATGCAGGGACCTCAATCAGCCCCAGCATTTT.

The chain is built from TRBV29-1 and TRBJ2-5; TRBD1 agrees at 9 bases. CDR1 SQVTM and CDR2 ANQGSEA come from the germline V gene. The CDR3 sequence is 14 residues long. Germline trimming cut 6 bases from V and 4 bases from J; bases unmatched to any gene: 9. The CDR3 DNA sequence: TGCAGCGTAGTCCAGGACAGGGGAGGAGAGACCCAGTACTTC. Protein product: CSVVQDRGGETQYF.

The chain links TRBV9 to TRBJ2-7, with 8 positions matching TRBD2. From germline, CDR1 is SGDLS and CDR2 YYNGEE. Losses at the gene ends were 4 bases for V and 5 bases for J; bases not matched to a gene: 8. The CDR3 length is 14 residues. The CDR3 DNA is TGTGCCAGCAGCTTAAGCGGGAGAGATGACGAGCAGTACTTC. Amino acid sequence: CASSLSGRDDEQYF.

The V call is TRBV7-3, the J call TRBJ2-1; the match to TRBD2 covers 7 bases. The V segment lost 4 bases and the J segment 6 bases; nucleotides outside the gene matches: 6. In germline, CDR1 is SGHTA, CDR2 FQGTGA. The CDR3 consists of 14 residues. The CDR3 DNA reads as TGTGCCAGCAGCTCTGGACTAGTTCCCAATGAGCAGTTCTTC. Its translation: CASSSGLVPNEQFF.

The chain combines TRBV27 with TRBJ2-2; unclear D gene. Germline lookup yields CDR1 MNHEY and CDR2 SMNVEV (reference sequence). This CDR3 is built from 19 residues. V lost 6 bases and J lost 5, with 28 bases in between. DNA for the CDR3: TGTGCCAGCAGAAGTTTAACCTACCACCCAATGGTGGGGACCGGGGAGCTGTTTTTT. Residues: CASRSLTYHPMVGTGELFF.

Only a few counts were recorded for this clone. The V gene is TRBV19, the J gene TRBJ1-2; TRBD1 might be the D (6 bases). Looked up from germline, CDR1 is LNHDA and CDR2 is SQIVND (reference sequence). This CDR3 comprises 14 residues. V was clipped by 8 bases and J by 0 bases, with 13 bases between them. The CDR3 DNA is TGTGCCAGTGGAGACAGGCCAGCTAACTATGGCTACACCTTC. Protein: CASGDRPANYGYTF.

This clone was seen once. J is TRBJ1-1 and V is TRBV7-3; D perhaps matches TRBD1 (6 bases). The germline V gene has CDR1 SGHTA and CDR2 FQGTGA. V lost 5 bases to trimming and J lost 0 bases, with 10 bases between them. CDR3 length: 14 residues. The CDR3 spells CASSAGVMNTEAFF. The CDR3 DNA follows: TGTGCCAGCAGCGCAGGGGTGATGAACACTGAAGCTTTCTTT.

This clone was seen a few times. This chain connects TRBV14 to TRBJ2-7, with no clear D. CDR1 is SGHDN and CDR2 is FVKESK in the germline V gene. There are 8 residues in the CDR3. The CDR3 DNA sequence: TGTGCCAGCAGCCATTTTTCCGTC. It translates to CASSHFSV.

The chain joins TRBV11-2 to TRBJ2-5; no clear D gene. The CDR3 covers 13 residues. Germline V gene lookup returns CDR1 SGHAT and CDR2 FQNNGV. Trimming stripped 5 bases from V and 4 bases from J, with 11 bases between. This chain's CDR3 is CASSPGWRETQYF. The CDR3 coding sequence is TGTGCCAGCAGCCCTGGGTGGAGAGAGACCCAGTACTTC.